This is a list of T cell receptor beta chains from one sample in a study of identical twins. TCRdb fed the 5' RACE reads into MiXCR, producing one record per CDR3 protein. The top ten clones hold 0.8% to 1% of a sample with 400,000 to 550,000 distinct CDR3 sequences, 14% of them seen once. The sample was also linked to a second study, of yellow fever vaccine responses in identical twins.

Specimen: CD4+ T cells sorted from blood. Source of these receptors: a woman aged 18-29 years in good health. CDR3s include the opening cysteine and the closing phenylalanine or tryptophan. The D gene is left open where the match is weak. Size tells how often a clone was seen (once, few, many) or the class of an expanded clone, and some rows leave it out.

d_call: TRBD1
v_call: TRBV18
j_call: TRBJ1-6
clone_size: -
cdr3_aa: CASSLPTGVGSPLHF
cdr3_nt: TGTGCCAGCTCACTACCGACAGGGGTGGGATCACCCCTCCACTTT

d_call: -
v_call: TRBV4-2
j_call: TRBJ1-5
clone_size: -
cdr3_aa: CASSRGTQNQPQHF
cdr3_nt: TGTGCCAGCAGCCGCGGGACACAAAATCAGCCCCAGCATTTT

d_call: -
v_call: TRBV15
j_call: TRBJ2-7
clone_size: few
cdr3_aa: CATRTFHEQYF
cdr3_nt: TGTGCCACCAGAACCTTCCACGAGCAGTACTTC

d_call: -
v_call: TRBV20-1
j_call: TRBJ2-1
clone_size: -
cdr3_aa: CSARNRASSYNEQFF
cdr3_nt: TGCAGTGCAAGGAACAGGGCTAGCTCCTACAATGAGCAGTTCTTC

d_call: TRBD2
v_call: TRBV20-1
j_call: TRBJ2-7
clone_size: -
cdr3_aa: CSAFPPFGGGSYEQYF
cdr3_nt: TGCAGTGCTTTTCCTCCCTTCGGGGGGGGCTCCTACGAGCAGTACTTC

d_call: TRBD2
v_call: TRBV28
j_call: TRBJ2-1
clone_size: many
cdr3_aa: CASGGSSYNEQFF
cdr3_nt: TGTGCCAGCGGCGGGAGCTCCTACAATGAGCAGTTCTTC

d_call: -
v_call: TRBV5-1
j_call: TRBJ2-5
clone_size: -
cdr3_aa: CASSLDPEETQYF
cdr3_nt: TGCGCCAGCAGCTTGGATCCAGAAGAGACCCAGTACTTC

d_call: TRBD2
v_call: TRBV20-1
j_call: TRBJ2-1
clone_size: -
cdr3_aa: CSAHLQRGGPGEQFF
cdr3_nt: TGCAGTGCCCATTTACAGCGGGGGGGCCCCGGTGAGCAGTTCTTC

d_call: -
v_call: TRBV29-1
j_call: TRBJ2-3
clone_size: many
cdr3_aa: CSTDTDTQYF
cdr3_nt: TGCAGCACTGACACAGATACGCAGTATTTT

d_call: TRBD1
v_call: TRBV6-1
j_call: TRBJ2-7
clone_size: few
cdr3_aa: CASTSQGQGRNEQYF
cdr3_nt: TGTGCCAGCACCAGCCAGGGACAGGGGAGGAACGAGCAGTACTTC

d_call: TRBD1
v_call: TRBV2
j_call: TRBJ2-1
clone_size: -
cdr3_aa: CASSDGDRAVNEQFF
cdr3_nt: TGTGCCAGCAGTGACGGGGACAGGGCTGTCAATGAGCAGTTCTTC

d_call: -
v_call: TRBV7-2
j_call: TRBJ2-1
clone_size: -
cdr3_aa: CASSPDSTNEQFF
cdr3_nt: TGTGCCAGCAGCCCGGACTCTACCAATGAGCAGTTCTTC

d_call: -
v_call: TRBV24-1
j_call: TRBJ2-2
clone_size: many
cdr3_aa: CATSDLGSTTLRTGELFF
cdr3_nt: TGTGCCACCAGTGATTTGGGCAGCACCACACTCCGCACCGGGGAGCTGTTTTTT

d_call: -
v_call: TRBV15
j_call: TRBJ2-1
clone_size: many
cdr3_aa: CATSSLGNNEQFF
cdr3_nt: TGTGCCACCAGCAGCCTGGGTAACAATGAGCAGTTCTTC

d_call: -
v_call: TRBV19
j_call: TRBJ1-6
clone_size: -
cdr3_aa: CASSDTTGSSYNSPLHF
cdr3_nt: TGTGCCAGTAGTGATACAACAGGGAGCTCCTATAATTCACCCCTCCACTTT

d_call: -
v_call: TRBV5-1
j_call: TRBJ1-6
clone_size: -
cdr3_aa: CASSLGQARQNSPLHF
cdr3_nt: TGCGCCAGCAGCTTGGGACAAGCTCGGCAAAATTCACCCCTCCACTTT

d_call: -
v_call: TRBV7-6
j_call: TRBJ2-3
clone_size: -
cdr3_aa: CASSLGSRSTTDTQYF
cdr3_nt: TGTGCCAGCAGCTTAGGATCGCGGTCGACCACAGATACGCAGTATTTT

d_call: -
v_call: TRBV5-4
j_call: TRBJ2-5
clone_size: -
cdr3_aa: CASSFDRKYQETQYF
cdr3_nt: TGTGCCAGCAGCTTCGACAGAAAGTACCAAGAGACCCAGTACTTC

d_call: -
v_call: TRBV10-3
j_call: TRBJ2-1
clone_size: -
cdr3_aa: CAIKGSGDPDNEQFF
cdr3_nt: TGTGCCATCAAGGGATCGGGGGATCCGGACAATGAGCAGTTCTTC

d_call: TRBD1
v_call: TRBV5-1
j_call: TRBJ2-2
clone_size: few
cdr3_aa: CASSPDRSTGELFF
cdr3_nt: TGCGCCAGCAGCCCGGACAGGAGCACCGGGGAGCTGTTTTTT

d_call: -
v_call: TRBV1
j_call: TRBJ2-3
clone_size: -
cdr3_aa: CTSSQESGGSTDTQYF
cdr3_nt: TGCACCAGCAGCCAAGAATCGGGGGGCTCCACAGATACGCAGTATTTT

d_call: TRBD2
v_call: TRBV5-5
j_call: TRBJ2-7
clone_size: -
cdr3_aa: CASSALGLAGFEQYF
cdr3_nt: TGTGCCAGCAGCGCACTGGGACTAGCGGGGTTCGAGCAGTACTTC

d_call: TRBD1
v_call: TRBV6-1
j_call: TRBJ2-7
clone_size: few
cdr3_aa: CASMDRYTYEQYF
cdr3_nt: TGTGCCAGCATGGACAGGTATACCTACGAGCAGTACTTC

d_call: -
v_call: TRBV7-9
j_call: TRBJ1-1
clone_size: -
cdr3_aa: CASSLLTGEAFF
cdr3_nt: TGTGCCAGCAGCTTACTTACAGGAGAAGCTTTCTTT

d_call: TRBD2
v_call: TRBV7-8
j_call: TRBJ2-4
clone_size: few
cdr3_aa: CASSLALAGGPAKNIQYF
cdr3_nt: TGTGCCAGCAGCTTAGCCCTAGCGGGAGGGCCCGCCAAAAACATTCAGTACTTC

d_call: -
v_call: TRBV2
j_call: TRBJ2-3
clone_size: -
cdr3_aa: CASSEIRPSTDTQYF
cdr3_nt: TGTGCCAGCAGTGAAATCAGGCCTAGCACAGATACGCAGTATTTT

d_call: TRBD2
v_call: TRBV15
j_call: TRBJ2-7
clone_size: few
cdr3_aa: CATSRNPLAGRNEQYF
cdr3_nt: TGTGCCACCAGCAGAAACCCGCTAGCGGGAAGGAACGAGCAGTACTTC